This T cell receptor beta chain emerged from a study of T cells in Graves' hyperthyroidism and ophthalmopathy. This clonotype appeared many times. Hyperthyroidism of Graves' type that showed no ophthalmopathy progression within 18 months was stable. Each patient was aged 18 to 65 and had newly diagnosed hyperthyroidism of under 2 months' duration. Uncontrolled infection, other autoimmune disease, pregnancy or lactation excluded patients. On the basis of clinical symptoms, serum thyroxine and TRAb, thyroid ultrasound and orbital computed tomography, diagnoses were made. The investigators amplified TCR beta CDR3 regions from RNA transcripts. A first-round RT-PCR of the TCR CDR3 used the HTBI primer set. TCRdb processed the multiplex PCR reads anew with MiXCR; each CDR3 protein has one entry. Seen here are under 800,000 distinct CDR3 sequences, 14% observed once, and the top ten hold 10%. Deletions cut 3 bases from V and 1 base from J, with 6 bases between. Germline-derived CDR1 and CDR2 are LNHDA and SQIVND (reference sequence). The CDR3 contains 13 residues.

This clonotype originated in a woman in her late teens or twenties with Graves' hyperthyroidism. The sample consisted of blood. V usage is TRBV19 and J usage is TRBJ1-1; no definite D call. Here the CDR3 reads CASSMMTNTEAFF. CDR3 in DNA: TGTGCCAGTAGTATGATGACGAACACTGAAGCTTTCTTT.